This TCR beta chain was retrieved from a study of cytomegalovirus exposure and HLA in healthy donors. Both 60 Vbeta primers and 13 Jbeta primers went into the PCR. The table came from immunoSEQ multiplex PCR; TCRdb's copy has only in-frame clones and leaves some out. The repertoire includes tens of thousands of clones, approximately 80% of them detected once, and 3.8% sits in the top ten. The clonotype comes from a man aged 50 to 60 in good health and CMV-seronegative. The source material was PBMCs.

CDR3 region: CASSSDRGNSPLHF. The CDR3 DNA reads TGTGCCAGCAGTTCGGACAGGGGTAATTCACCCCTCCACTTT. The chain uses TRBV27 and TRBJ1-6; 9 bases fit TRBD1. After removal of 4 bases from V and 6 bases from J, the junction contained 1 base not matched to a gene. The CDR3 consists of 14 residues. Germline loops: CDR1 MNHEY, CDR2 SMNVEV (reference sequence).